Presented here are 30 T cell receptor beta chains from one specimen sequenced in a study of blood T cells in healthy people across ages. Then a second PCR, running roughly 6 to 12 cycles, was carried out with a sample-barcoded 5' primer and a J-beta primer mix. TCRdb fed the 5' RACE reads into MiXCR, producing one record per CDR3 protein. Of more than 550,000 distinct CDR3 sequences listed, 22% are singletons. The sample was blood. Receptors were obtained from a man aged 65 to 85 in good health.

The chain couples TRBV12-3 or TRBV12-4 to TRBJ2-7; D unclear. This CDR3 region has 12 residues. Deletions cut 9 bases from V and 5 bases from J, with 14 bases between. For the CDR3, the DNA is TGTGCCAGTCAGAAAGGAAGCCACGAGCAGTACTTC. Its protein is CASQKGSHEQYF.

Many counts were recorded for this clonotype. The V gene is TRBV15, the J gene TRBJ1-2; D may be TRBD1 (5 bases). Trimming pared 1 base from V and 4 bases from J, leaving 16 bases between. This CDR3 has 16 amino acids. Per germline, CDR1 LNHNV and CDR2 YYDKDF (reference sequence). The CDR3 bases are TGTGCCACCAGCAGAGCGGGGGATATGAAGTTCTATGGCTACACCTTC. Its translation is CATSRAGDMKFYGYTF.

In its sample, this clonotype was seen a few times. This rearrangement joins TRBV7-2 to TRBJ2-1; TRBD1 matches at 7 bases. Germline CDR1 is SGHTA and CDR2 is FQGNSA. The CDR3 contains 15 residues. V dropped 7 bases and J dropped 0; count of bases not matched to a gene: 6. Here the CDR3 reads CASNRGPSSYNEQFF. CDR3 bases: TGTGCCAGCAACAGGGGTCCGAGCTCCTACAATGAGCAGTTCTTC.

This clonotype was seen only a few times. The chain couples TRBV6-5 to TRBJ2-2; 12 bases match TRBD2. V trimming: 1 base; J trimming: 5 bases; junction bases outside the gene matches: 20. The germline V gene encodes CDR1 MNHEY and CDR2 SVGAGI. The CDR3 is 22 amino acids. CDR3 in amino acids: CASSYYMQASGRDKRGTGELFF. For the CDR3, the DNA is TGTGCCAGCAGTTACTACATGCAGGCTAGCGGGAGGGATAAGAGGGGAACCGGGGAGCTGTTTTTT.

This clonotype was recorded many times. CDR3 protein: CATLPGQNQPQHF. The CDR3 DNA is TGTGCCACTCTTCCGGGACAGAATCAGCCCCAGCATTTT. The chain combines TRBV10-3 with TRBJ1-5, with TRBD1 identical over 7 bases. V gave up 10 bases and J gave up 4 bases; unmatched junction bases: 7. The CDR3 is made up of 13 amino acids. Germline values: CDR1 ENHRY, CDR2 SYGVKD.

This chain links TRBV7-9 with TRBJ1-1; D is unresolved. The V and J ends lost 7 bases and 1 base respectively, with 10 bases between them. The CDR3 has 13 amino acids. Germline lookup yields CDR1 SEHNR and CDR2 FQNEAQ (reference sequence). CDR3 in amino acids: CASKLAANTEAFF. For the CDR3, the DNA is TGTGCCAGCAAGTTGGCTGCGAACACTGAAGCTTTCTTT.

This clonotype has a handful of counts. The chain links TRBV30 to TRBJ2-5; TRBD2 matches at 9 bases. The CDR3 runs 15 residues. Germline values: CDR1 GTSNPN, CDR2 SVGIG (reference sequence). V was clipped by 1 base and J by 0 bases; unmatched bases: 3. The CDR3 nucleotides read TGTGCCTGGAGTGAAGGGACTAGCTACCAAGAGACCCAGTACTTC. This sequence encodes CAWSEGTSYQETQYF.

V and J are TRBV6-5 and TRBJ2-6; D unresolved. V shed 0 bases and J shed 0 bases, with 6 bases lying between them. The length of the CDR3 is 16 residues. CDR1 and CDR2 from the germline V gene are MNHEY and SVGAGI. The CDR3 bases are TGTGCCAGCAGTTACTCGTTGGGCTCTGGGGCCAACGTCCTGACTTTC. Translation gives CASSYSLGSGANVLTF.

This clonotype was observed a few times. V is TRBV28 and J is TRBJ1-2, with 10 bases lining up with TRBD1. The CDR3 length is 13 residues. CDR1 and CDR2 from the germline V gene are MDHEN and SYDVKM. With 8 bases clipped from V and 4 bases from J, the junction kept 4 bases outside the gene matches. The CDR3 coding sequence is TGTGCCAGCGGTGGGACAGGGGCCTATGGCTACACCTTC. As protein: CASGGTGAYGYTF.

This clonotype occurred many times. V gene TRBV12-3 or TRBV12-4 combines with J gene TRBJ1-4, with 7 bases identical to TRBD1. The CDR3 is made up of 15 amino acids. J was trimmed by 8 bases and V by 6 bases; bases with no gene match: 12. CDR3 residues: CASSPIDRVGEKLFF. The CDR3 nucleotides are TGTGCCAGCAGCCCTATCGACAGGGTTGGCGAAAAACTGTTTTTT.

The chain carries TRBV20-1 and TRBJ1-1; tentative D call: TRBD1 (5 bases). The CDR3 runs 13 residues. Germline V lookup: CDR1 DFQATT, CDR2 SNEGSKA (reference sequence). Trimming pared 8 bases from V and 2 bases from J, leaving 15 bases between. Here the CDR3 reads CSFEGAFNTEAFF. As DNA, the CDR3 is TGCAGTTTTGAAGGGGCCTTCAACACTGAAGCTTTCTTT.

This clonotype was seen only a few times. The V call is TRBV18, the J call TRBJ2-7; TRBD2 aligns across 12 bases. J lost 4 bases, V lost 5 bases, and 3 bases had no gene match. The CDR3 has 14 amino acids. Germline CDR1 is KGHSH and CDR2 is LQKENI. CDR3 amino acids: CASSFGTSGYEQYV. The CDR3 DNA is TGTGCCAGCTCATTCGGGACTAGCGGGTACGAGCAGTACGTC.

This clonotype was detected only a few times. CDR3 protein: CASSLYREAGNTIYF. CDR3 DNA sequence: TGTGCCAGTAGTCTGTACCGGGAGGCTGGAAACACCATATATTTT. The chain uses TRBV19 and TRBJ1-3; D not certain. Germline values: CDR1 LNHDA, CDR2 SQIVND (reference sequence). Trimming took 5 bases from V and 2 from J, leaving 13 bases between them. The CDR3 extends over 15 amino acids.

This clonotype was recorded only once. The rearrangement joins TRBV20-1 to TRBJ1-5, with 8 bases identical to TRBD1. The germline V gene has CDR1 DFQATT and CDR2 SNEGSKA (reference sequence). The CDR3 length is 16 residues. V gave up 3 bases and J gave up 0 bases; unmatched junction bases: 7. CDR3 amino acids: CSARDREAYSNQPQHF. The CDR3 DNA is TGCAGTGCTAGGGACAGGGAGGCTTATAGCAATCAGCCCCAGCATTTT.

The rearrangement uses TRBV5-5 and TRBJ2-7, with D possibly matching TRBD1 (5 bases). This CDR3 region has 14 residues. V lost 2 bases and J lost 3, with 12 bases in between. Germline assignment: CDR1 SGHKS and CDR2 YYEKEE (reference sequence). The CDR3 is CASSFQGRNYEQYF. DNA of the CDR3: TGTGCCAGCAGCTTCCAGGGAAGGAACTACGAGCAGTACTTC.

This clonotype occurred many times. The V gene is TRBV20-1, the J gene TRBJ1-5; 7 bases are shared with TRBD1. The germline V gene has CDR1 DFQATT and CDR2 SNEGSKA (reference sequence). The CDR3 spans 15 residues. V lost 5 bases, J lost 6 bases, and 13 bases stayed unmatched. The CDR3 coding sequence is TGCAGTGCTCCGGAAGGTGACAGGGCCTTTCAGCCCCAGCATTTT. As protein: CSAPEGDRAFQPQHF.

CDR3 in amino acids: CASSYSTDLNYGYTF. The CDR3 DNA reads as TGTGCCAGCAGTTACTCCACAGACCTTAACTATGGCTACACCTTC. V is TRBV6-5 and J is TRBJ1-2; D is unclear. Between the trimmed V and J ends, which lost 0 bases and 1 base, there was a span of 9 bases. This CDR3 has 15 amino acids. CDR1 is MNHEY and CDR2 is SVGAGI in the germline V gene.

This clonotype has a handful of counts. This rearrangement joins TRBV20-1 to TRBJ2-3; 9 bases are a match to TRBD2. J was trimmed by 2 bases and V by 3 bases; bases with no gene match: 6. CDR1 DFQATT and CDR2 SNEGSKA come from the germline V gene (reference sequence). This CDR3 is 15 amino acids long. The chain's CDR3 is CSARGSSGITDTQYF. CDR3 DNA sequence: TGCAGTGCTAGGGGGTCTAGCGGGATCACAGATACGCAGTATTTT.

The DNA of the CDR3 is TGTGCCAGCTCACCACTGACAGGGAGGTACAATGAGCAGTTCTTC. This translates into CASSPLTGRYNEQFF. J is TRBJ2-7 and V is TRBV18, with D maybe TRBD1 (7 bases). The tail of the sequence fits TRBJ2-1 better, so the J call may be wrong. This CDR3 spans 15 amino acids. Looked up from germline, CDR1 is KGHSH and CDR2 is LQKENI.

The chain combines TRBV12-3 or TRBV12-4 with TRBJ2-5, with TRBD2 as a possible D gene (6 bases). The CDR3 is 14 amino acids. V shed 5 bases and J shed 5 bases, with 15 bases lying between them. The CDR3: CASSPSWGRETQYF. CDR3 nucleotide sequence: TGTGCCAGCAGTCCCTCTTGGGGGAGGGAGACCCAGTACTTC.

The chain carries TRBV19 and TRBJ2-1; D call uncertain. Trimming shortened V by 1 base and J by 4 bases, and 5 bases separated the two germline ends. CDR3 length: 13 residues. Germline assignment: CDR1 LNHDA and CDR2 SQIVND (reference sequence). The CDR3 nucleotides are TGTGCCAGTAGTATAGGGGGTTACAATGAGCAGTTCTTC. Translating it yields CASSIGGYNEQFF. The full variable domain, its missing parts supplied by reference TRBV19 and TRBJ2-1, is DGGITQSPKYLFRKEGQNVTLSCEQNLNHDAMYWYRQDPGQGLRLIYYSQIVNDFQKGDIAEGYSVSREKKESFPLTVTSAQKNPTAFYLCASSIGGYNEQFFGPGTRLTVL.

The chain links TRBV3-1 to TRBJ2-1; a weak D match, TRBD2 (5 bases). In germline, CDR1 is LGHDT, CDR2 YNNKEL (reference sequence). The CDR3 is 11 amino acids. Between the trimmed V and J ends, which lost 5 bases and 14 bases, there was a span of 13 bases. The CDR3 protein is CASSARDKEFF. The CDR3 DNA reads as TGTGCCAGCAGCGCCCGGGATAAAGAGTTCTTC.

This clonotype has just a few counts. The rearrangement uses TRBV7-3 and TRBJ2-2; the D is unclear. Germline V gives CDR1 SGHTA, CDR2 FQGTGA. This CDR3 contains 14 residues. Trimming stripped 5 bases from V and 4 bases from J, with 11 bases between. This CDR3 reads CASSPLTGTGELFF. In nucleotides, the CDR3 is TGTGCCAGCAGCCCCCTGACGGGCACCGGGGAGCTGTTTTTT.

The V and J genes are TRBV5-1 and TRBJ2-2; 9 nucleotides match TRBD2. V gave up 4 bases and J gave up 2 bases; unmatched junction bases: 3. The germline V gene has CDR1 SGHRS and CDR2 YFSETQ. The CDR3 is made up of 15 amino acids. The DNA of the CDR3 is TGCGCCAGCAGCACTAGCGGGCTAAACACCGGGGAGCTGTTTTTT. Translated, it gives CASSTSGLNTGELFF.

The rearrangement uses TRBV15 and TRBJ2-7; D remains unclear. Trimming left V 5 bases short and J 0 bases short, with 14 bases between. Germline V gene lookup returns CDR1 LNHNV and CDR2 YYDKDF (reference sequence). The CDR3 covers 15 residues. CDR3 region: CATSSPANHSYEQYF. The CDR3 DNA reads TGTGCCACCAGCTCTCCGGCTAACCACTCCTACGAGCAGTACTTC.

This clonotype was counted a few times. One junction end does not reproduce the germline sequence, and a read error may be involved. The rearrangement links TRBV7-2 to TRBJ2-1, with no clear D. This CDR3 comprises 15 residues. The germline V gene encodes CDR1 SGHTA and CDR2 FQGNSA. The CDR3 protein is CASSQVGNSYNEQLF. The DNA of the CDR3 is TGTGCCAGCAGCCAGGTGGGAAACTCCTACAATGAGCAGCTCTTC.

The rearrangement links TRBV12-5 to TRBJ2-1; 12 positions match TRBD2. This CDR3 contains 18 residues. V gave up 1 base and J gave up 8 bases; unmatched junction bases: 12. CDR1 LGHNT and CDR2 FRNRAP come from the germline V gene. CDR3 residues: CASGLENWFTSGRYEQFF. In DNA, the CDR3 is TGTGCTAGTGGTTTGGAAAATTGGTTTACTAGCGGGAGGTATGAGCAGTTCTTC.

This chain joins TRBV20-1 and TRBJ1-5, with D unresolved. From germline, CDR1 is DFQATT and CDR2 SNEGSKA (reference sequence). The CDR3 has 13 residues. Between the trimmed V and J ends, which lost 6 bases and 4 bases, there was a span of 13 bases. The CDR3 sequence is CSAKLSGNQPQHF. CDR3 bases: TGCAGTGCGAAATTATCCGGAAATCAGCCCCAGCATTTT.

The J gene is TRBJ2-6, the V gene TRBV7-8; TRBD2 might be the D (6 bases). The CDR3 covers 17 residues. Germline V CDR1 and CDR2: SGHVS, FQNEAQ. V lost 6 bases to trimming and J lost 0 bases, with 15 bases between them. CDR3 nucleotides: TGTGCCAGCAGGGACTATTCCCGAAGCTCTGGGGCCAACGTCCTGACTTTC. Translation: CASRDYSRSSGANVLTF.

This clonotype was detected only a few times. The J gene is TRBJ1-5, the V gene TRBV27; TRBD1 agrees at 7 bases. CDR1 is MNHEY and CDR2 is SMNVEV in the germline V gene (reference sequence). The CDR3 has 16 amino acids. V trimming: 4 bases; J trimming: 1 base; junction bases outside the gene matches: 7. In DNA form, the CDR3 reads TGTGCCAGCAGTTCCAGGGGGAGGGGAAGCAATCAGCCCCAGCATTTT. This sequence encodes CASSSRGRGSNQPQHF.